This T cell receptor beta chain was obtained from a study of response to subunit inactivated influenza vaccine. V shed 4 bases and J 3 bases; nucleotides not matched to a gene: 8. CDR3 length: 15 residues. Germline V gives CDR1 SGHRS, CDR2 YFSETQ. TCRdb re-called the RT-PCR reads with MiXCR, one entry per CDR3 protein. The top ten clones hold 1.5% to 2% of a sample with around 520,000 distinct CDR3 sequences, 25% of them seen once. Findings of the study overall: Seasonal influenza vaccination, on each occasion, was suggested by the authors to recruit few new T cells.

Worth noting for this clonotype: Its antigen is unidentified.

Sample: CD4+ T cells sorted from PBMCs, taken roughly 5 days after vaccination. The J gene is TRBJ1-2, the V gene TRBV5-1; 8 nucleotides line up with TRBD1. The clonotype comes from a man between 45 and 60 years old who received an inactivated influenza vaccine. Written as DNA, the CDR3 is TGCGCCAGCAGCCTAGGACAGGGAAAACACTATGGCTACACCTTC. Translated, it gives CASSLGQGKHYGYTF.